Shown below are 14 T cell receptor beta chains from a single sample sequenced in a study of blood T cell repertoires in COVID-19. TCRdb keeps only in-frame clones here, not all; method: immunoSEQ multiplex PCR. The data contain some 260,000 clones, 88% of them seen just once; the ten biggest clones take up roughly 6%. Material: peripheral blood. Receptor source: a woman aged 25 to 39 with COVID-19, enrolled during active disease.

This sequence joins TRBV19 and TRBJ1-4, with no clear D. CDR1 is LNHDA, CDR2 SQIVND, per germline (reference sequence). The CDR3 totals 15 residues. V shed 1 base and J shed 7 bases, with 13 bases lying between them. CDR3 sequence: CASSIVLEGGEKLFF. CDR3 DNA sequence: TGTGCCAGTAGTATAGTATTAGAGGGCGGTGAAAAACTGTTTTTT.

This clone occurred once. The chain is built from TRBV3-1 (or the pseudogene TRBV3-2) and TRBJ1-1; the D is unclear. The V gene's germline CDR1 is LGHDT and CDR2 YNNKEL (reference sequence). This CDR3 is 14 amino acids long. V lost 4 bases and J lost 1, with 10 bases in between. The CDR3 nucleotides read TGTGCCAGCAGCCCTCGCCCACAGAACACTGAAGCTTTCTTT. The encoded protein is CASSPRPQNTEAFF.

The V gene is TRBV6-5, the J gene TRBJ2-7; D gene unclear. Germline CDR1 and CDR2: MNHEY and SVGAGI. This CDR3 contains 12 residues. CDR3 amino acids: CVSQKSSYEQYV. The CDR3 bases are TGTGTTTCCCAGAAAAGCTCCTACGAGCAGTACGTC.

The CDR3 nucleotides are TGTGCCACCAGTGATTTCACTAGCGGGAGGTTGACAGATACGCAGTATTTT. Protein sequence: CATSDFTSGRLTDTQYF. J is TRBJ2-3 and V is TRBV24-1; 12 nucleotides match TRBD2. V shed 1 base and J 3 bases; nucleotides not matched to a gene: 4. Germline V gives CDR1 KGHDR, CDR2 SFDVKD. The CDR3 is 17 amino acids.

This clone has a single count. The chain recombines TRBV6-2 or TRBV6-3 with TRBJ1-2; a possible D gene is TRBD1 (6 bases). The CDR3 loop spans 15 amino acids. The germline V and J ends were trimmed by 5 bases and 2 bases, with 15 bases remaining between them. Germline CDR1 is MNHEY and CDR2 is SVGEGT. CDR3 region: CASSSPGHSNYGYTF. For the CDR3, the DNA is TGTGCCAGCAGTAGTCCGGGACATTCAAACTATGGCTACACCTTC.

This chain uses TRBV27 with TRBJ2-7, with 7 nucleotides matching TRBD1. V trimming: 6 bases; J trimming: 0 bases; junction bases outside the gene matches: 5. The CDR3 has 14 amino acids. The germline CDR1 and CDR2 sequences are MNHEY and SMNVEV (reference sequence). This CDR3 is CASSSTGSSYEQYF. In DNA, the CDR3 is TGTGCCAGCAGCTCGACAGGGAGCTCCTACGAGCAGTACTTC.

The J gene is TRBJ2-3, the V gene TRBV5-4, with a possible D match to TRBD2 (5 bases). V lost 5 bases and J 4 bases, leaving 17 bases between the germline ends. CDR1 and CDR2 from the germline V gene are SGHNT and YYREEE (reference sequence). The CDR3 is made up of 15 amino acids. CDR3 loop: CASSVGLAGPDTQYF. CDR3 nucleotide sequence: TGTGCCAGCAGTGTGGGTCTAGCCGGGCCAGATACGCAGTATTTT.

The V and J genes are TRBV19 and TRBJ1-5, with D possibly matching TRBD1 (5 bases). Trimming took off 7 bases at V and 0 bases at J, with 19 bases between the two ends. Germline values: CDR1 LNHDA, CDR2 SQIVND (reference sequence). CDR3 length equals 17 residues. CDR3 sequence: CASNGDGGDYSNQPQHF. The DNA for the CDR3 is TGTGCCAGTAACGGAGACGGGGGGGATTATAGCAATCAGCCCCAGCATTTT.

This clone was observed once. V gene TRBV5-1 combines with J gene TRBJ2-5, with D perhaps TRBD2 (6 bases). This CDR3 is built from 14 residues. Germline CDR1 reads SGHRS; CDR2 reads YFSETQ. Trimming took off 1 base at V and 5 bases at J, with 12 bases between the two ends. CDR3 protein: CASSLSSVEETQYF. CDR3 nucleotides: TGCGCCAGCAGCTTGTCTAGCGTCGAGGAGACCCAGTACTTC.

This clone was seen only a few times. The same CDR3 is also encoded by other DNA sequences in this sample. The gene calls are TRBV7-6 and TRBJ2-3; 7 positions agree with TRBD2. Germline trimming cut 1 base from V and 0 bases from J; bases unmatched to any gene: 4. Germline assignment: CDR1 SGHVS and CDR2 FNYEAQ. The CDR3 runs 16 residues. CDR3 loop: CASSLVAGGSTDTQYF. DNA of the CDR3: TGTGCCAGCAGCTTAGTAGCGGGCGGAAGCACAGATACGCAGTATTTT.

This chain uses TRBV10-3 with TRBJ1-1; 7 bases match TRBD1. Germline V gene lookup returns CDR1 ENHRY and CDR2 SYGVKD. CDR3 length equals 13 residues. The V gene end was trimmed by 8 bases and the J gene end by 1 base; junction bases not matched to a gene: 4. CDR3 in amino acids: CAIAGTANTEAFF. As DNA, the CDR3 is TGTGCCATCGCAGGGACAGCGAACACTGAAGCTTTCTTT.

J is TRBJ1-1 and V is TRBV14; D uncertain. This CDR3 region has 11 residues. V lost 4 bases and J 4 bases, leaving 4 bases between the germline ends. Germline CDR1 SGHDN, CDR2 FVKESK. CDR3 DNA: TGTGCCAGCAGCCCCGGCACTGAAGCTTTCTTT. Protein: CASSPGTEAFF.

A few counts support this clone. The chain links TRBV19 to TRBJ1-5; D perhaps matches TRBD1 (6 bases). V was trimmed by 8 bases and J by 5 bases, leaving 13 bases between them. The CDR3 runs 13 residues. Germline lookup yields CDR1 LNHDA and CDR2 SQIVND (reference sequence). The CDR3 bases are TGTGCCAGTGGGGGGGCAGTTGATCAGCCCCAGCATTTT. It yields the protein CASGGAVDQPQHF.

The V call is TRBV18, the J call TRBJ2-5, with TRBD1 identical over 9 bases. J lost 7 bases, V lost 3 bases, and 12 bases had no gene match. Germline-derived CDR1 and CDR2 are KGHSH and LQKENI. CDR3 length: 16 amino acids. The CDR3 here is CASSPKDRDRARTQYF. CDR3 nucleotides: TGTGCCAGCTCACCCAAAGACCGGGACAGGGCGAGGACCCAGTACTTC.